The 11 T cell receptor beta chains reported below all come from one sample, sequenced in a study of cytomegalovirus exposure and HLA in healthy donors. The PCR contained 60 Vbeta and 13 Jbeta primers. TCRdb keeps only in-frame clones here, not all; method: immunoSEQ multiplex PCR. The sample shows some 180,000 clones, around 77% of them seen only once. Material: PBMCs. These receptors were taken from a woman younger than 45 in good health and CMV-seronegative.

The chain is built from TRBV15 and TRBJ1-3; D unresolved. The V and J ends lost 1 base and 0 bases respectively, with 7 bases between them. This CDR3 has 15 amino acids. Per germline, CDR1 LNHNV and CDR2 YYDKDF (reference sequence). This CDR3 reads CATSRGGVSGNTIYF. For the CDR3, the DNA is TGTGCCACCAGCAGAGGCGGGGTCTCTGGAAACACCATATATTTT. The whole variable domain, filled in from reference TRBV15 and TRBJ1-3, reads DAMVIQNPRYQVTQFGKPVTLSCSQTLNHNVMYWYQQKSSQAPKLLFHYYDKDFNNEADTPDNFQSRRPNTSFCFLDIRSPGLGDTAMYLCATSRGGVSGNTIYFGEGSWLTVV.

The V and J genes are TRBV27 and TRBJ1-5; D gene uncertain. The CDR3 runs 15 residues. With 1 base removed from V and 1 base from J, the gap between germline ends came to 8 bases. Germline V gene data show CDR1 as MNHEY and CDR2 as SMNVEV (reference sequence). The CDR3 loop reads CASSLYPRSNQPQHF. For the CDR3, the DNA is TGTGCCAGCAGTTTATACCCCCGGAGCAATCAGCCCCAGCATTTT.

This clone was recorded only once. DNA for the CDR3: TGTGCCAGCAGCTGGACAGGGGACGAGCAGTACTTC. Amino acid sequence: CASSWTGDEQYF. The V gene is TRBV7-2, the J gene TRBJ2-5; 9 nucleotides line up with TRBD1. The DNA matches TRBJ2-7 better at its end, which makes the J call doubtful. Germline CDR1 and CDR2: SGHTA and FQGNSA. The CDR3 runs 12 residues.

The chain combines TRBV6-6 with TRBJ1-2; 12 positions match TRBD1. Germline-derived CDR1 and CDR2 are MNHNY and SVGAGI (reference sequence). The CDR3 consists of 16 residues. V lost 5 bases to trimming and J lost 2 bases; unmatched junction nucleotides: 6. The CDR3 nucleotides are TGTGCCAGCAGTCTAACCGGGACAGGGGGCAACTATGGCTACACCTTC. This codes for CASSLTGTGGNYGYTF.

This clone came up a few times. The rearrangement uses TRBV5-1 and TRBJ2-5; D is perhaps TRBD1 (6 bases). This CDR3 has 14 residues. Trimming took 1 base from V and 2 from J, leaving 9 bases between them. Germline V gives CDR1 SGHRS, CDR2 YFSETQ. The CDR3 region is CASSLTGKQETQYF. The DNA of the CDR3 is TGCGCCAGCAGCTTGACAGGGAAACAAGAGACCCAGTACTTC.

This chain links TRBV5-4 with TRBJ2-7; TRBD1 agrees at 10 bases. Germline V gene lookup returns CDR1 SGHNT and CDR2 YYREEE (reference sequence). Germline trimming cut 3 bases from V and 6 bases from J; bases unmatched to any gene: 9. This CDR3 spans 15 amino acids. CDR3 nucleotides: TGTGCCAGCAGCTCTGGCAGGGACAGGGGTTCCGAGCAGTACTTC. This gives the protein CASSSGRDRGSEQYF. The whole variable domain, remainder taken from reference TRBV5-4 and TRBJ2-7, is ETGVTQSPTHLIKTRGQQVTLRCSSQSGHNTVSWYQQALGQGPQFIFQYYREEENGRGNFPPRFSGLQFPNYSSELNVNALELDDSALYLCASSSGRDRGSEQYFGPGTRLTVT.

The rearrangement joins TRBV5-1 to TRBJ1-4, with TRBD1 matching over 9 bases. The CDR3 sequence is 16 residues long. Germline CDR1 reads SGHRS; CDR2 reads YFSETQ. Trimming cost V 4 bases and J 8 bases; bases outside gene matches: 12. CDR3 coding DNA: TGCGCCAGCAGCCCTACATCCGGGACAGGGAGCGAAAAACTGTTTTTT. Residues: CASSPTSGTGSEKLFF.

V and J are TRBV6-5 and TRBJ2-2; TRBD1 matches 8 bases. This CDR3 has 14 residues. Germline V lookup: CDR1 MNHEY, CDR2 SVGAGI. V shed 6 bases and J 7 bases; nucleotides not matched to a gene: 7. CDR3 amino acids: CASSPTGGGGELFF. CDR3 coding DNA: TGTGCCAGCAGCCCTACAGGGGGAGGCGGGGAGCTGTTTTTT.

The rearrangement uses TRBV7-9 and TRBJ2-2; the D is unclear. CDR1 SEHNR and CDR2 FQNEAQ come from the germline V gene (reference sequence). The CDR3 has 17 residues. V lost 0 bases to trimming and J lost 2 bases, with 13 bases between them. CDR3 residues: CASSLASLADNTGELFF. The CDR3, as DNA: TGTGCCAGCAGCTTAGCAAGTCTGGCAGATAACACCGGGGAGCTGTTTTTT.

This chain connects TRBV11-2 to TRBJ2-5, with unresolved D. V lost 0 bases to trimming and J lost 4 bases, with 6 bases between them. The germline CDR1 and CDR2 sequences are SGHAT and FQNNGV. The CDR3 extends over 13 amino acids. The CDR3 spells CASSLDNIETQYF. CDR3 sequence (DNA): TGTGCCAGCAGCTTAGATAATATAGAGACCCAGTACTTC.

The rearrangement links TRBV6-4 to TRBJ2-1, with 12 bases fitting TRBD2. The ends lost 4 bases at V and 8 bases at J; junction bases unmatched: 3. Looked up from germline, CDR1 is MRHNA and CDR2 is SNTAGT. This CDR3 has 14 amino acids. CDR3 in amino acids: CASSVLAGGHEQFF. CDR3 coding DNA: TGTGCCAGCAGTGTCCTAGCGGGAGGGCATGAGCAGTTCTTC.